This T cell receptor (beta chain) originates from a study of cytomegalovirus exposure and HLA in healthy donors. In the case of this clone: Its specificity is unknown.

This CDR3 contains 12 residues. Germline CDR1 is GTSNPN and CDR2 is SVGIG (reference sequence). The V gene lost 4 bases and the J gene lost 4 bases, with 10 bases spanning the gap. A multiplex PCR was run with 60 Vbeta primers and 13 Jbeta primers. Repertoires were generated with immunoSEQ multiplex PCR, while TCRdb's copy carries only in-frame clones and drops some. Of around 180,000 clones listed, more than 85% are singletons. Study-wide points: It was taken for granted in presence/absence analyses that sequencing depth across donors was roughly uniform. TCR beta V- and J-gene trimming, according to a later analysis, was linked to a missense DCLRE1C variant. According to an earlier analysis, most TCR beta V segments yielded productive rearrangements about 90% or about 30% of the time.

The donors comprised healthy bone marrow donors. Material for sequencing was PBMCs. The receptor was isolated from a girl less than two years old in good health and CMV-seronegative. The gene calls are TRBV30 and TRBJ1-2; the D gene is possibly TRBD1 (6 bases). The CDR3 DNA is TGTGCCTGGAAGGGGGTGGGCTATGGCTACACCTTC. This translates into CAWKGVGYGYTF.